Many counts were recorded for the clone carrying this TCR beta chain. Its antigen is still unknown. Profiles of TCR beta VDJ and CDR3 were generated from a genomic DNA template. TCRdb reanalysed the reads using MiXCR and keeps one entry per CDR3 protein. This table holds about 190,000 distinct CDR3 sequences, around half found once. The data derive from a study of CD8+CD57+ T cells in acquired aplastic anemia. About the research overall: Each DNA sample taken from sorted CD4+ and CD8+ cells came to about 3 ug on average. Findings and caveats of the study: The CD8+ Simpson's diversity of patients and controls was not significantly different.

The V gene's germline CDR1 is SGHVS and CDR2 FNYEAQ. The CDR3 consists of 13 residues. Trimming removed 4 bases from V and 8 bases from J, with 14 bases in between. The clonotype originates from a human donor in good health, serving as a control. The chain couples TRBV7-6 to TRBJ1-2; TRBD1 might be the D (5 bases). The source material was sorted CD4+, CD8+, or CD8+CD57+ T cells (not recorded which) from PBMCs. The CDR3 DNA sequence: TGTGCCAGCAGCTCTAGACAGCTTGGCGGCTACACCTTC. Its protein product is CASSSRQLGGYTF.